This paragraph reports one T cell receptor beta chain. Antigen: not known. This sample is part of a study of T cell responses to AZD1222 COVID-19 vaccine. The data were produced by immunoSEQ multiplex PCR, yet TCRdb's version contains in-frame clones alone and is incomplete. The top ten clones hold around 2.1% of a sample with roughly 140,000 clones, about 87% of them seen once. Study-level points and caveats: Repertoire sampling was restricted to post-peak T cell response timepoints. It was only a handful of AZD1222 recipients who were seropositive at baseline. Epitopes outside B.1.351 and B.1.1.7 mutated regions reportedly drew nearly half of spike TCRs.

The CDR3 runs to 16 residues. Germline trimming cut 5 bases from V and 3 bases from J; bases unmatched to any gene: 4. The germline V gene encodes CDR1 MNHEY and CDR2 SMNVEV (reference sequence). Sequencing was performed on peripheral blood, taken on day 0 of AZD1222 vaccination. The receptor comes from an adult in good health. The rearrangement joins TRBV27 to TRBJ1-6, with 10 bases matching TRBD1. In DNA form, the CDR3 reads TGTGCCAGCAGTCGGACAGGGGGAATCTATAATTCACCCCTCCACTTT. Residues: CASSRTGGIYNSPLHF.